One and the same sample provided the 30 T cell receptor beta chains below, sequenced in a study of graft-versus-host responses after intestinal transplantation. From the graft tissue, intraepithelial and lamina propria lymphocytes were released through processing. Only in-frame clones appear in the TCRdb table, and some are missing; sequencing was by immunoSEQ multiplex PCR. The data contain 15,000 to 20,000 clones, roughly 82% of them singletons. The specimen was ileum tissue, collected 17 days after transplant. Receptors were obtained from a human patient who received an intestinal transplant, so some T cells may come from the graft donor.

This sequence joins TRBV19 and TRBJ2-7; 10 nucleotides agree with TRBD1. CDR1 LNHDA and CDR2 SQIVND come from the germline V gene (reference sequence). Trimming at V came to 0 bases and at J to 3 bases, leaving 5 bases not matched to a gene. The CDR3 covers 16 residues. Written as DNA, the CDR3 is TGTGCCAGTAGTATAGACTTTGGGACAGGGGTCTACGAGCAGTACTTC. This gives the protein CASSIDFGTGVYEQYF.

The genes are TRBV6-1 and TRBJ1-2, with D possibly being TRBD1 (6 bases). V lost 6 bases, J lost 13 bases, and 15 bases lay in between. Germline values: CDR1 MNHNS, CDR2 SASEGT. The CDR3 consists of 11 residues. Written as DNA, the CDR3 is TGTGCCAGCAGCCGTAACAGGGAAATCACCTTC. Translation: CASSRNREITF.

The CDR3 loop reads CAWSGRADGYGYTF. CDR3 nucleotides: TGTGCCTGGAGTGGCAGGGCCGACGGGTATGGCTACACCTTC. This chain links TRBV30 with TRBJ1-2; a weak D match, TRBD1 (5 bases). V dropped 1 base and J dropped 5 bases, with 14 bases sitting between them. CDR3 size: 14 residues. Germline CDR1 reads GTSNPN; CDR2 reads SVGIG (reference sequence).

The chain combines TRBV7-9 with TRBJ2-1; 7 bases map to TRBD2. Germline V gene data show CDR1 as SEHNR and CDR2 as FQNEAQ (reference sequence). The CDR3 has 14 residues. V lost 4 bases to trimming and J lost 8 bases; unmatched junction nucleotides: 8. The CDR3 loop is CASSWGRVYDEQFF. CDR3 in DNA: TGTGCCAGCAGCTGGGGGAGGGTCTATGATGAGCAGTTCTTC.

This clone was observed once. The chain couples TRBV18 to TRBJ2-7; maybe TRBD1 (6 bases). Germline V gene lookup returns CDR1 KGHSH and CDR2 LQKENI. Between the trimmed V and J ends, which lost 2 bases and 0 bases, there was a span of 17 bases. The CDR3 totals 17 residues. The chain's CDR3 is CASSPIAGDPDSYEQYF. CDR3 sequence (DNA): TGTGCCAGCTCACCAATCGCAGGGGACCCCGACTCCTACGAGCAGTACTTC.

V usage is TRBV9 and J usage is TRBJ2-3; possible D gene TRBD1, 6 bases. CDR3 length equals 15 residues. V lost 2 bases and J 1 base, leaving 11 bases between the germline ends. Germline lookup yields CDR1 SGDLS and CDR2 YYNGEE. Here the CDR3 DNA reads TGTGCCAGCAGCGTTTGGGACACGGGCACAGATACGCAGTATTTT. Translated: CASSVWDTGTDTQYF.

The chain couples TRBV2 to TRBJ1-2; D unresolved. CDR1 SNHLY and CDR2 FYNNEI come from the germline V gene. The germline V and J ends were trimmed by 4 bases and 3 bases, with 12 bases remaining between them. The CDR3 runs 14 residues. The CDR3 DNA is TGTGCCAGCAGTGGGCAGTCTAGGGACTATGGCTACACCTTC. As protein: CASSGQSRDYGYTF.

The chain carries TRBV10-3 and TRBJ2-7; TRBD2 matches at 12 bases. This CDR3 is 15 amino acids long. The germline gives CDR1 ENHRY, CDR2 SYGVKD. The CDR3 protein is CATGTSGYPSYEQYF. CDR3 nucleotides: TGTGCAACCGGGACTAGCGGGTATCCCTCCTACGAGCAGTACTTC.

The rearrangement uses TRBV7-2 and TRBJ2-2; D uncertain. V lost 1 base and J 4 bases, leaving 16 bases between the germline ends. The CDR3 runs to 17 residues. The germline CDR1 and CDR2 sequences are SGHTA and FQGNSA. CDR3 bases: TGTGCCAGCAGCTTAGTTCCGGTGGGATGGGGCACCGGGGAGCTGTTTTTT. Translated, it gives CASSLVPVGWGTGELFF. The full variable domain, its missing parts supplied by reference TRBV7-2 and TRBJ2-2, is GAGVSQSPSNKVTEKGKDVELRCDPISGHTALYWYRQSLGQGLEFLIYFQGNSAPDKSGLPSDRFSAERTGGSVSTLTIQRTQQEDSAVYLCASSLVPVGWGTGELFFGEGSRLTVL.

This chain links TRBV10-3 with TRBJ2-1, with D perhaps given as TRBD1 or TRBD2 (5 bases each). From germline, CDR1 is ENHRY and CDR2 SYGVKD. V lost 8 bases and J 5 bases, leaving 22 bases between the germline ends. This CDR3 has 16 residues. The CDR3 coding sequence is TGTGCCATCTCCAACCGGGACCGGGGCTGGGACAATGAGCAGTTCTTC. Protein: CAISNRDRGWDNEQFF.

CDR3 sequence: CASSYSNSVTDTQYF. Here the CDR3 DNA reads TGTGCCAGCAGTTACTCGAATAGCGTTACAGATACGCAGTATTTT. This rearrangement joins TRBV6-5 to TRBJ2-3, with D possibly TRBD2 on 5 matching bases. The V end lost 0 bases, the J end lost 3 bases, and 10 bases lay between the germline ends. Germline V gene sequence: CDR1 MNHEY, CDR2 SVGAGI. The CDR3 has 15 amino acids.

This chain uses TRBV7-9 with TRBJ2-4, with D possibly TRBD2 on 6 matching bases. Trimming removed 3 bases from V and 7 bases from J, with 19 bases in between. CDR1 and CDR2 from the germline V gene are SEHNR and FQNEAQ (reference sequence). This CDR3 region has 16 residues. The CDR3 DNA sequence: TGTGCCAGCAGCTTTATTTTCGGGGGAGGTCTGAACATTCAGTACTTC. Its protein is CASSFIFGGGLNIQYF.

The V call is TRBV30, the J call TRBJ2-1; either TRBD1 or TRBD2 may supply D (5 bases each). The V end lost 1 base, the J end lost 6 bases, and 13 bases lay between the germline ends. The CDR3 spans 14 residues. Germline-derived CDR1 and CDR2 are GTSNPN and SVGIG (reference sequence). In nucleotides, the CDR3 is TGTGCCTGGAGTGGTAGCGACAGCTCCAATGAGCAGTTCTTC. Translation gives CAWSGSDSSNEQFF.

The CDR3 protein is CSVEVTRTTEAFF. The DNA for the CDR3 is TGCAGCGTTGAAGTTACTCGGACGACTGAAGCTTTCTTT. The chain combines TRBV29-1 with TRBJ1-1; D is uncertain. The CDR3 length is 13 residues. Germline V CDR1 and CDR2: SQVTM, ANQGSEA. V lost 1 base, J lost 5 bases, and 11 bases lay in between.

This clone is a singleton in its sample. The CDR3 is CASSEREEKREFF. CDR3 nucleotides: TGTGCCAGCTCAGAGCGGGAGGAGAAACGGGAGTTCTTC. The chain joins TRBV11-2 to TRBJ2-1; 9 nucleotides match TRBD2. With 8 bases clipped from V and 14 bases from J, the junction kept 13 bases outside the gene matches. This CDR3 region has 13 residues. Germline V gene sequence: CDR1 SGHAT, CDR2 FQNNGV.

The sample holds a few counts of this clone. CDR3 region: CASSQGGEAFF. CDR3 nucleotides: TGTGCCAGCAGTCAGGGAGGGGAAGCTTTCTTT. V and J are TRBV6-5 and TRBJ1-1; tentatively, D is TRBD1 (5 bases). V dropped 5 bases and J dropped 8 bases, with 9 bases sitting between them. The germline V gene has CDR1 MNHEY and CDR2 SVGAGI. CDR3 length: 11 amino acids.

To note about this clone: The sample contains more than one DNA sequence encoding this CDR3. This chain links TRBV9 with TRBJ2-7; no clear D gene. Between the trimmed V and J ends, which lost 0 bases and 0 bases, there was a span of 4 bases. The CDR3 sequence is 13 residues long. The germline CDR1 and CDR2 sequences are SGDLS and YYNGEE. The CDR3 loop is CASSVGLSYEQYF. In DNA form, the CDR3 reads TGTGCCAGCAGCGTAGGCCTCTCCTACGAGCAGTACTTC.

The chain recombines TRBV27 with TRBJ2-1, with D possibly being TRBD2 (6 bases). Germline CDR1 and CDR2: MNHEY and SMNVEV (reference sequence). The CDR3 covers 15 residues. V lost 5 bases and J 0 bases, leaving 11 bases between the germline ends. CDR3 protein: CASSTRESSYNEQFF. CDR3 nucleotides: TGTGCCAGCAGTACTCGGGAGAGCTCCTACAATGAGCAGTTCTTC.

This sequence joins TRBV19 and TRBJ1-5, with a weak D call TRBD1 (5 bases). V lost 3 bases and J lost 0, with 15 bases in between. The CDR3 is 17 amino acids. Germline lookup yields CDR1 LNHDA and CDR2 SQIVND (reference sequence). CDR3 residues: CASSIPRVWHSNQPQHF. The CDR3 DNA sequence: TGTGCCAGTAGTATCCCCAGGGTTTGGCATAGCAATCAGCCCCAGCATTTT.

The V call is TRBV28, the J call TRBJ2-3; a weak D match, TRBD1 (5 bases). CDR1 is MDHEN and CDR2 is SYDVKM in the germline V gene. The CDR3 has 16 residues. V was trimmed by 8 bases and J by 1 base, leaving 19 bases between them. The chain's CDR3 is CASHRQGWPGTDTQYF. The CDR3 DNA is TGTGCCAGCCATCGCCAGGGTTGGCCGGGCACAGATACGCAGTATTTT.

The chain is built from TRBV20-1 and TRBJ2-7; D unclear. Germline V CDR1 and CDR2: DFQATT, SNEGSKA (reference sequence). Between the trimmed V and J ends, which lost 3 bases and 4 bases, there was a span of 7 bases. CDR3 length: 11 residues. The CDR3 here is CSASLSYEQYF. The CDR3 DNA reads TGCAGTGCTAGCCTCAGTTACGAGCAGTACTTC.

The chain couples TRBV10-3 to TRBJ1-6, with a tentative D call TRBD1 (5 bases). Germline lookup yields CDR1 ENHRY and CDR2 SYGVKD. CDR3 length: 20 residues. V gave up 3 bases and J gave up 0 bases, with 21 bases separating them. The CDR3 DNA reads TGTGCCATCAGTGAAGTTCATGTTTTGACAGCAATCTCCTATAATTCACCCCTCCACTTT. Its translation: CAISEVHVLTAISYNSPLHF.

In DNA form, the CDR3 reads TGTGCCAGCACCGGGGGTGCTAGCTCCTACGAGCAGTACTTC. It is translated as CASTGGASSYEQYF. V is TRBV6-4 and J is TRBJ2-7; maybe TRBD2 (6 bases). Per the germline V gene, CDR1 is MRHNA and CDR2 is SNTAGT. The V end was cut by 7 bases, the J end by 0 bases, with 13 bases between. CDR3 size: 14 residues.

CDR3 region: CARLPSGWDYLNTEAFF. The DNA of the CDR3 is TGTGCCAGACTACCCAGTGGATGGGACTACCTGAACACTGAAGCTTTCTTT. The chain recombines TRBV2 with TRBJ1-1; maybe TRBD1 (5 bases). Germline lookup yields CDR1 SNHLY and CDR2 FYNNEI. The V end was cut by 9 bases, the J end by 0 bases, with 23 bases between. This CDR3 has 17 residues. The whole variable domain, remainder taken from reference TRBV2 and TRBJ1-1, is EPEVTQTPSHQVTQMGQEVILRCVPISNHLYFYWYRQILGQKVEFLVSFYNNEISEKSEIFDDQFSVERPDGSNFTLKIRSTKLEDSAMYFCARLPSGWDYLNTEAFFGQGTRLTVV.

The chain recombines TRBV30 with TRBJ2-1; 7 bases map to TRBD2. V shed 2 bases, J shed 2 bases, and the junction held 6 bases outside the gene matches. Germline assignment: CDR1 GTSNPN and CDR2 SVGIG (reference sequence). CDR3 length: 15 residues. CDR3 bases: TGTGCCTGGAGTAGAGAAGCGGGACCCTACAATGAGCAGTTCTTC. This codes for CAWSREAGPYNEQFF.

The rearrangement joins TRBV29-1 to TRBJ1-2; possible D gene TRBD1, 5 bases. The germline gives CDR1 SQVTM, CDR2 ANQGSEA. The CDR3 has 14 residues. The CDR3 loop is CALSGTRSKYGYTF. The DNA for the CDR3 is TGCGCACTGTCCGGGACCCGATCCAAATATGGCTACACCTTC.

The J gene is TRBJ2-2, the V gene TRBV5-4; 11 nucleotides line up with TRBD1. The CDR3 is made up of 17 amino acids. The germline gives CDR1 SGHNT, CDR2 YYREEE (reference sequence). Trimming took 4 bases from V and 4 from J; bases not matched to a gene: 9. CDR3 sequence (DNA): TGTGCCAGCAGCCCAACTCCGGGACAGGGGGGCACCGGGGAGCTGTTTTTT. Its translation is CASSPTPGQGGTGELFF.

The genes are TRBV6-5 and TRBJ2-1; TRBD2 matches 11 bases. The CDR3 covers 13 residues. From germline, CDR1 is MNHEY and CDR2 SVGAGI. The trim removed 10 bases at V and 2 bases at J, leaving 1 base unmatched. The CDR3 nucleotides are TGTGCCACGGGACTAGCGGCCTACAATGAGCAGTTCTTC. As protein: CATGLAAYNEQFF.

Remarks on this clone: Additional DNA sequences in this sample encode the identical CDR3. The V call is TRBV28, the J call TRBJ1-1; D unresolved. Per the germline V gene, CDR1 is MDHEN and CDR2 is SYDVKM. The germline V and J ends were trimmed by 2 bases and 5 bases, with 6 bases remaining between them. This CDR3 comprises 12 residues. CDR3 protein: CASSLDRTEAFF. DNA of the CDR3: TGTGCCAGCAGTTTAGATAGAACTGAAGCTTTCTTT.

Points on this clone: A much larger clonotype is one base distant, so this may be a read error. The chain has TRBV7-8 and TRBJ1-3, with D unresolved. V dropped 1 base and J dropped 0 bases, with 4 bases sitting between them. The CDR3 is made up of 14 amino acids. Germline loops: CDR1 SGHVS, CDR2 FQNEAQ. The CDR3 loop is CASSLGGSGNTIYF. In DNA, the CDR3 is TGTGCCAGCAGCTTAGGGGGCTCTGGAAACACCATATATTTT.